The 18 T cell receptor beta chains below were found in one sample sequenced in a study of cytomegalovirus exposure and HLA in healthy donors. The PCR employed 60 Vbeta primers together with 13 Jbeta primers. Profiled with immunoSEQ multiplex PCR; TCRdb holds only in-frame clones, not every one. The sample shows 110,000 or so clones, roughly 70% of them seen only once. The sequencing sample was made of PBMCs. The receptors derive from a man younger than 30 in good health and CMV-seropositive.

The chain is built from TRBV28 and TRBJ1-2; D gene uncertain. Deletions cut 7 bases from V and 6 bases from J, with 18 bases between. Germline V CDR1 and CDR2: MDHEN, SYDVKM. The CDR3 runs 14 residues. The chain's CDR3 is CASTLSPFTDGYTF. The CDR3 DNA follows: TGTGCCAGCACCCTTTCCCCGTTTACAGATGGCTACACCTTC.

The CDR3 DNA reads TGTGCCAGCAGCTTACGACAGGGTGTGGCAAAACTGTTTTTT. Its translation: CASSLRQGVAKLFF. This chain joins TRBV11-2 and TRBJ1-4, with 7 bases matching TRBD1. The CDR3 spans 14 residues. After removal of 2 bases from V and 10 bases from J, the junction contained 7 bases not matched to a gene. CDR1 and CDR2 (germline): SGHAT, FQNNGV.

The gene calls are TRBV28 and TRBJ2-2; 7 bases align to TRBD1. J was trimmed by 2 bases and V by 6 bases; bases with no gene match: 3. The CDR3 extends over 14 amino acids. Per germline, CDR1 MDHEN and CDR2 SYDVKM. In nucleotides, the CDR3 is TGTGCCAGCAGAAGACAGGGCAACACCGGGGAGCTGTTTTTT. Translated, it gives CASRRQGNTGELFF.

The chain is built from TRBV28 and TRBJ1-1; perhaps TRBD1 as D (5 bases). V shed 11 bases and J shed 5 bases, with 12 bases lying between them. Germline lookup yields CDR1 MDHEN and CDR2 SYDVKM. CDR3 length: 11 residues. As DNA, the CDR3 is TGTGCCGGATCCAAGGGGACTGAAGCTTTCTTT. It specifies CAGSKGTEAFF.

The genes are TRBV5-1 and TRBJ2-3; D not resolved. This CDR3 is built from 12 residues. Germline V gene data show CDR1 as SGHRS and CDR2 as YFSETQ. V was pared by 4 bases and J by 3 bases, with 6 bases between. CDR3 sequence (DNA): TGCGCCAGCAGCGAGACAACAGATACGCAGTATTTT. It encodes CASSETTDTQYF.

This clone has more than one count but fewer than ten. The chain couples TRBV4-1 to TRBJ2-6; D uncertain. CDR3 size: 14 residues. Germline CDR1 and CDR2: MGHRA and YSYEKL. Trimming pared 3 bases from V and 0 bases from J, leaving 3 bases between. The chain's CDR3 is CASSQASGANVLTF. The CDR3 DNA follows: TGCGCCAGCAGCCAGGCCTCTGGGGCCAACGTCCTGACTTTC.

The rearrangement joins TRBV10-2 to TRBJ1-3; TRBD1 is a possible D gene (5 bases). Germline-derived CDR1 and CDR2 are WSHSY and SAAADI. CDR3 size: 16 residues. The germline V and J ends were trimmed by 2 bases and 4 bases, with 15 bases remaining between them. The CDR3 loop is CASSEPGGETGNTIYF. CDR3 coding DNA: TGCGCCAGCAGTGAGCCGGGAGGGGAAACGGGAAACACCATATATTTT.

CDR3 region: CATCPAGVGQPQHF. CDR3 in DNA: TGTGCCACCTGTCCGGCAGGGGTCGGTCAGCCCCAGCATTTT. The genes are TRBV15 and TRBJ1-5, with a tentative D call TRBD1 (6 bases). V lost 8 bases, J lost 6 bases, and 17 bases lay in between. The germline V gene has CDR1 LNHNV and CDR2 YYDKDF (reference sequence). The CDR3 extends over 14 amino acids.

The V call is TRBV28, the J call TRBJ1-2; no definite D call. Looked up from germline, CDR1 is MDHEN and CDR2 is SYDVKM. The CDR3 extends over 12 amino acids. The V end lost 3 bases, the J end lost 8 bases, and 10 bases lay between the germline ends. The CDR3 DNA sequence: TGTGCCAGCAGTTTCGGGGAATACGGCTACACCTTC. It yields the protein CASSFGEYGYTF.

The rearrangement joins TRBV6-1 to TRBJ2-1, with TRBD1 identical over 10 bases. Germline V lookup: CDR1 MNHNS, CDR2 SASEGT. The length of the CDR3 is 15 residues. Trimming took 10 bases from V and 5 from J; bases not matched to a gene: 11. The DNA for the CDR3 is TGTGCCACTTTATCCGGGACAGGGGTTCACAATGAGCAGTTCTTC. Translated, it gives CATLSGTGVHNEQFF.

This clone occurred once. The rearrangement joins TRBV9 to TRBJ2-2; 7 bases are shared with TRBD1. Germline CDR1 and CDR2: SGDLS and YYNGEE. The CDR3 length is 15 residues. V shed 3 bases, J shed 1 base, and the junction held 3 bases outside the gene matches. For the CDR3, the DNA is TGTGCCAGCAGCGCCCGGGACAGGAACACCGGGGAGCTGTTTTTT. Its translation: CASSARDRNTGELFF.

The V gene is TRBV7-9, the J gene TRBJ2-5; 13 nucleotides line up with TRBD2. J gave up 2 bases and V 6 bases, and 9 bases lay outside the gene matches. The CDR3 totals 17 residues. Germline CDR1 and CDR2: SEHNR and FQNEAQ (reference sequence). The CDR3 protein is CASSSRLAGGFQETQYF. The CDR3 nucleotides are TGTGCCAGCAGTTCCCGACTAGCGGGGGGTTTTCAAGAGACCCAGTACTTC.

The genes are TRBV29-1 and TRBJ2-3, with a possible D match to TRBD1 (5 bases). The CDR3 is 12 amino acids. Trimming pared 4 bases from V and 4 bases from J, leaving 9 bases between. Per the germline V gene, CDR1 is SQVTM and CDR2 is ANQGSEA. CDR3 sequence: CSVAGLADTQYF. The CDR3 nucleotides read TGCAGCGTTGCAGGGTTGGCAGATACGCAGTATTTT.

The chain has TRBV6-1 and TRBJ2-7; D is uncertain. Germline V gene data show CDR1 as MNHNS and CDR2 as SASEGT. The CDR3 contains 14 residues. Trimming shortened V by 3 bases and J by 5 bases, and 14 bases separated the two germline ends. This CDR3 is CASSDDLRLDEQYV. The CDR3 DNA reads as TGTGCCAGCAGTGATGATTTAAGGCTAGACGAGCAGTACGTC.

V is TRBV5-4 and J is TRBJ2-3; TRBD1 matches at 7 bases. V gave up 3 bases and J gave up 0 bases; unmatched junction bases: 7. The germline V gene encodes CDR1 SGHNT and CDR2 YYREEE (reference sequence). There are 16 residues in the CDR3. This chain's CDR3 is CASSSETGLSTDTQYF. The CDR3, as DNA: TGTGCCAGCAGCTCAGAGACAGGGCTTAGCACAGATACGCAGTATTTT.

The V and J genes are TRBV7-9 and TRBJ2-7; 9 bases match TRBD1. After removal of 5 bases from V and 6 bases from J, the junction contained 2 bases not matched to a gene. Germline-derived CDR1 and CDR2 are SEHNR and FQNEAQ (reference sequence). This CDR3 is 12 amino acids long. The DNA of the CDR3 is TGTGCCAGCAGCATGACAGGGGGCGAGCAGTACGTC. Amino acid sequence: CASSMTGGEQYV.

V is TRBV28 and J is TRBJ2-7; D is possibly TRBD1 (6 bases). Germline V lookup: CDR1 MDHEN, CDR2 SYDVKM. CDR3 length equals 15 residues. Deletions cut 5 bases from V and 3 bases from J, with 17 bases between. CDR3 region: CASSHPGTSLYEQYV. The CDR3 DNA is TGTGCCAGCAGTCACCCCGGGACAAGCCTCTACGAGCAGTACGTC.

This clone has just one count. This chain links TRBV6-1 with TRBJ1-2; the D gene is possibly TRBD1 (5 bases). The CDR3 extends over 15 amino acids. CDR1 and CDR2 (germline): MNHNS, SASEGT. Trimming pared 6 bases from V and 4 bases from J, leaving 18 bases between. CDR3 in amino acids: CASRSRGLGVYGYTF. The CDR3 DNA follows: TGTGCCAGCAGGAGTAGGGGACTGGGCGTCTATGGCTACACCTTC.